This entry concerns a single TCR beta chain. Its antigen is still unknown. This record comes from a study of T cells in Graves' hyperthyroidism and ophthalmopathy. Disease duration under 2 months; hyperthyroidism patients were aged 18 to 65. Ahead of any ophthalmopathy symptoms, the blood sample was obtained at the first diagnosis of hyperthyroidism. General study findings and limits: Ophthalmopathy cases were set apart from stable hyperthyroidism by a 13 V-J model.

Losses at the gene ends were 6 bases for V and 0 bases for J; bases not matched to a gene: 10. Germline V gene data show CDR1 as DFQATT and CDR2 as SNEGSKA (reference sequence). CDR3 length equals 15 residues. The investigators amplified TCR beta CDR3 regions from RNA transcripts. Carried out on the TCR CDR3, a first-round RT-PCR used the HTBI primer set. TCRdb independently ran MiXCR on the multiplex PCR reads; one entry per CDR3 protein. The sample carries nearly 600,000 distinct CDR3 sequences, about 14% recorded once. The TCR sequence derives from a woman aged 30 to 39 with Graves' hyperthyroidism that later progressed to Graves' ophthalmopathy. The sample was blood. The gene calls are TRBV20-1 and TRBJ1-2, with 7 bases fitting TRBD1. In nucleotides, the CDR3 is TGCAGTGCCACAGACAGGGACCAAACTAACTATGGCTACACCTTC. Translated: CSATDRDQTNYGYTF.